This T cell receptor beta chain was documented in a study of blood T cell repertoires in COVID-19. Study context: COVID-19 samples, acute and convalescent, were from the United States, Italy and Spain. T cells, B-cell-depleted T cells, or PBMCs supplied cDNA or gDNA.

The germline V and J ends were trimmed by 5 bases and 2 bases, with 10 bases remaining between them. Germline lookup yields CDR1 MDHEN and CDR2 SYDVKM. This CDR3 is built from 14 residues. Authors' analysis steps: Counts of nucleated cells, estimated from reference gene primer amplification, were obtained. The protocol was immunoSEQ multiplex PCR, while the TCRdb copy is restricted to in-frame clones and leaves out a portion. V, J and clone size are taken as reported in that table, and D and trimming were inferred from the DNA itself. The sample has about 130,000 clones, around 88% seen once; the top ten hold about 9.3%.

This sequence originates from a middle-aged man with acute or convalescent COVID-19. Sequencing was carried out using peripheral blood. This chain joins TRBV28 and TRBJ1-3; no reliable D call. For the CDR3, the DNA is TGTGCCAGCAGTCCCACGGTGCCTGGAAACACCATATATTTT. Amino acids: CASSPTVPGNTIYF.